The entry below describes one T cell receptor beta chain. Beta-chain TCR cDNA was generated via 5'RACE template switching with UMIs. TCRdb reprocessed the 5' RACE reads and reports one entry per CDR3 protein, with no DNA. The table lists some 390,000 distinct CDR3 sequences. These data originate in a study of T cells expressing NK-cell markers. The length of the CDR3 is 13 residues. Germline assignment: CDR1 SEHNR and CDR2 FQNEAQ (reference sequence). Material: blood T cells: a sorted CD56 or NKG2C T cell subset, CD4+ or CD8+ T cells, or bulk PBMC T cells (not recorded which). The source is a woman between 50 and 59 years old in good health. V usage is TRBV7-9 and J usage is TRBJ2-4; as DNA is missing, the TRBD1 call by TCRdb cannot be tested. The chain's CDR3 is CASTPEAKNIQYF.